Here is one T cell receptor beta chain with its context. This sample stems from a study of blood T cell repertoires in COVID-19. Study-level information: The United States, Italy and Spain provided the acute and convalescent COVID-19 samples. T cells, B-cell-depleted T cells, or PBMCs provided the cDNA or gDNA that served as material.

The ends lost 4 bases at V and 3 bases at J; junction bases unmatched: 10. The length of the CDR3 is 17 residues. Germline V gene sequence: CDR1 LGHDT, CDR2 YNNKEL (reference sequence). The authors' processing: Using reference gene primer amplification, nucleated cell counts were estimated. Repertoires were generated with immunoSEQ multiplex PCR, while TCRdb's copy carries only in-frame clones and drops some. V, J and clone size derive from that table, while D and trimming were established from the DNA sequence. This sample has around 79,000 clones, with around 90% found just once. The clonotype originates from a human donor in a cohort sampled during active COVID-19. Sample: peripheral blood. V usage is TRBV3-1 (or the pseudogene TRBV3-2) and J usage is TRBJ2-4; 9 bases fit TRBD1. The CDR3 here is CASSLRTGTGYKNIQYF. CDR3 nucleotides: TGTGCCAGCAGCCTCCGAACCGGGACAGGGTACAAAAACATTCAGTACTTC.